Reported below is one T cell receptor beta chain. This clonotype has a count of ten or more. The clone's antigen remains unknown. One base away there is no much larger clone; base qualities are not given. This entry is derived from a study of read filtering for tumor transcriptome and immune sequencing (TCRdb year 2020). A note on the overall study: Of the patients in the cohort, approximately 17 were male and 14 were female, and their mean age was around 66 years, with a range of roughly 40 to 80. Per sample, about 3.5 to 11 million TCR-region mapped reads were obtained with IR-seq, compared with only roughly 80 to 1273 with RNA-seq. By revised international staging, about 8 patients were R-ISS I, about 15 were R-ISS II and more than five were R-ISS III. Whole-transcriptome libraries were prepared with the TruSeq RNA Access Library Prep Kit after DNase treatment. The study compared TCR repertoires from targeted immune repertoire sequencing and bulk whole-transcriptome sequencing run on the same bone marrow samples. As a main aim, a read-filtering strategy for immune repertoire data was addressed, with the specific question being whether clonotypes supported by a single read should be removed. Findings and caveats that apply to the study as a whole: Rather than purified T cells, the sorted CD138-negative fraction was a mixed bone marrow immune population. When single-read clonotypes were removed, the proportions of shared clonotypes in IR-seq and RNA-seq correlated more strongly. In IR-seq, single-read clonotypes were roughly four fifths of clonotypes but 3% to 4% of total reads; in RNA-seq they were about 75% of clonotypes and less than 45% of reads. IR-seq captured clonotypes at much higher depth and more reliably than RNA-seq, and smaller IR-seq throughput sufficed to identify most shared clonotypes.

Every patient had bone marrow sampled at the time of active disease. Ficoll-Hypaque density gradient centrifugation was used to isolate bone marrow mononuclear cells. Myeloma plasma cells were removed and CD138-negative cells were collected by negative selection after labeling with CD138 magnetic microbeads on a MACS separator. Purity of the isolated cells was checked by flow cytometry on an Attune NxT using CD138 antibodies. Total RNA was extracted with TRIzol reagent and quantified with a NanoDrop spectrophotometer. For each patient, paired RNA-seq and IR-seq were run on the CD138-negative bone marrow sample from that patient. TCR libraries were built from approximately 400 ng RNA with the Immunoverse kit, using molecular barcoded adaptors covering alpha/delta and beta/gamma chains. TCR library preparation used the same RNA that went into transcriptome sequencing. An Illumina HiSeq 4000 with 2 x 150 cycles was used to sequence the TCR libraries. In the source study's methods: With MiXCR, TCR reads were aligned to human V, D, J and C references and assembled into CDR3 clonotypes, with quality filtering and error correction included. The tcR package in R was used to analyze clonotype counts and gene usage diversity. For inspection of raw mapping reads, RNA-seq reads were mapped by STAR aligner version 2.5.3a onto GRCh37 of the human genome. To test the effect of sequencing depth on detected clonotypes, IR-seq fastq files were randomly downsampled using Seqtk 1.3. TCRdb reanalyzed the raw reads on its own, using fastp at Q25 for trimming and MiXCR for clone calling, and kept in-frame beta chains. Each CDR3 protein appears once, grouped with its most common genes and DNA. The V and J calls and clone size come from TCRdb's table, not from the authors' own analysis. For this sample there are 40,000 or so distinct CDR3 sequences; approximately 15% appear just once. The ten largest clones add up to around 26% of the sample.

Between the V and J ends, shortened by 3 bases and 6 bases respectively, the junction contains 11 bases. The CDR3, from cysteine to phenylalanine, totals 13 residues. The retained sequence is limited to the CDR3, 39 bases, with the frame set at the first base. From the germline V gene, CDR1 is SGDLS and CDR2 is YYNGEE. The rearranged segments are TRBV9 and TRBJ2-3; the D gene is possibly TRBD1, with 7 bases matching. The source of this sequence is a donor at least 40 years old with multiple myeloma. The sequenced sample was a population of CD138-negative cells sorted from bone marrow. What the cell subset or site label conveys for this sample: bone marrow mononuclear cells depleted of CD138+ plasma/myeloma cells by negative magnetic selection. The sequenced DNA is TGTGCCAGCAGCGCCCAGGGGGGCGATACGCAGTATTTT. Translation gives CASSAQGGDTQYF. With the portions outside the CDR3 filled from the reference TRBV9 and TRBJ2-3 genes, the complete variable region becomes DSGVTQTPKHLITATGQRVTLRCSPRSGDLSVYWYQQSLDQGLQFLIQYYNGEERAKGNILERFSAQQFPDLHSELNLSSLELGDSALYFCASSAQGGDTQYFGPGTRLTVL.